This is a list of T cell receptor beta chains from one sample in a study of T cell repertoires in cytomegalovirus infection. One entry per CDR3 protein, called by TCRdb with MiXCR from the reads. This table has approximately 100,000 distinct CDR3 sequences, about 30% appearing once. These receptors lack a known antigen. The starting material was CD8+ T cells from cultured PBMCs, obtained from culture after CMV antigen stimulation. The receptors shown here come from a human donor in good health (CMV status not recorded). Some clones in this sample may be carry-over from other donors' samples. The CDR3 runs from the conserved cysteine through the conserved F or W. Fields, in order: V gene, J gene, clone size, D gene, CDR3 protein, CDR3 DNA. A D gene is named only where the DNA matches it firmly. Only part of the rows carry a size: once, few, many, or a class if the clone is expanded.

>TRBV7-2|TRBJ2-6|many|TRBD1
CASSYTDRGLGANVLTF
TGTGCCAGCAGCTACACGGACAGGGGGCTCGGGGCCAACGTCCTGACTTTC
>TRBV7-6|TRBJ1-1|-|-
CASSPNGENTEAFF
TGTGCCAGCAGCCCCAACGGAGAGAACACTGAAGCTTTCTTT
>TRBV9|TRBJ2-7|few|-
CASSVDGTSTYEQYF
TGTGCCAGCAGCGTAGATGGGACCTCGACCTACGAGCAGTACTTC
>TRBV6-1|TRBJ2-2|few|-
CASSELGEAAGELFF
TGTGCCAGCAGTGAATTGGGGGAAGCGGCCGGGGAGCTGTTTTTT
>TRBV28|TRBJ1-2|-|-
CASSPGGGDGYTF
TGTGCCAGCAGCCCCGGGGGGGGCGATGGCTACACCTTC
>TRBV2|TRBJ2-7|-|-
CASAHRALGSYEQYF
TGTGCCAGCGCCCACCGCGCCCTGGGCTCCTACGAGCAGTACTTC
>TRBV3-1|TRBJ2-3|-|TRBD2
CASSQYLAGGLGTDTQYF
TGTGCCAGCAGCCAATACCTAGCGGGGGGTTTAGGCACAGATACGCAGTATTTT
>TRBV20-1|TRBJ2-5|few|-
CSASSPLQETQYF
TGCAGTGCCTCATCTCCCCTCCAAGAGACCCAGTACTTC
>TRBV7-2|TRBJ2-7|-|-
CTSSLAGTYEQYF
TGTACCAGCAGCTTAGCGGGCACCTACGAGCAGTACTTC
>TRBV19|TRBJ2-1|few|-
CASTSAGGGLNEQFF
TGTGCCAGTACCTCCGCGGGTGGCGGGCTCAATGAGCAGTTCTTC
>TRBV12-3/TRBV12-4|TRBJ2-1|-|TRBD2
CASSLLAGGPSTDNEHFF
TGTGCCAGCAGTTTACTCGCGGGGGGGCCATCTACGGACAATGAGCATTTCTTC
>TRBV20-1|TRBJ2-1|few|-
CSAAPLVLPDMSSYNEQFF
TGCAGTGCTGCCCCCTTGGTGCTGCCAGATATGAGCTCCTACAATGAGCAGTTCTTC
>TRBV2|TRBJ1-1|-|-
CASSEAPTGGDPEAFF
TGTGCCAGCAGTGAAGCTCCGACAGGCGGTGATCCTGAAGCTTTCTTT
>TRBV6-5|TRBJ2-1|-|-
CASSYSYNEQFF
TGTGCCAGCAGTTACTCGTACAATGAGCAGTTCTTC
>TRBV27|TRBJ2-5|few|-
CAIGEQYQETQYF
TGTGCCATCGGGGAACAGTACCAAGAGACCCAGTACTTC
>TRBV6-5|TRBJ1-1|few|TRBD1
CASSSGTGGNTEAFF
TGTGCCAGCAGTTCTGGGACAGGAGGAAATACTGAAGCTTTCTTT
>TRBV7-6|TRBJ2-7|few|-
CASSHGTQSSYEQYF
TGTGCCAGCAGCCACGGGACACAAAGCTCCTACGAGCAGTACTTC
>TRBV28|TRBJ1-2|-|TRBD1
CASSPTGGDTLYGYTF
TGTGCCAGCAGTCCCACAGGGGGCGATACACTTTATGGCTACACCTTC
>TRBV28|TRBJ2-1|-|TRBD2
CASSFEAGKHEQFF
TGTGCCAGCAGTTTCGAAGCGGGGAAACATGAGCAGTTCTTC
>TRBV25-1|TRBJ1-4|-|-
CASSEVSDTFNEKLFF
TGTGCCAGCAGTGAAGTCTCAGACACCTTTAATGAAAAACTGTTTTTT
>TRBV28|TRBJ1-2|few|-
CASSLKANYGYTF
TGTGCCAGCAGTTTGAAGGCTAACTATGGCTACACCTTC
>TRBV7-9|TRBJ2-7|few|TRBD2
CASSLGLAGAHEQYF
TGTGCCAGCAGCTTAGGACTAGCGGGGGCGCACGAGCAGTACTTC
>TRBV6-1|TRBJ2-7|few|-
CASSVRNRVHEQYF
TGTGCCAGCAGTGTTCGTAATCGAGTCCACGAGCAGTACTTC
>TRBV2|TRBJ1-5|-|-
CASRGGNGVEPQHF
TGTGCCAGCAGGGGAGGAAACGGGGTTGAGCCCCAGCATTTT
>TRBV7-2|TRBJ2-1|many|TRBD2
CASRPYSGGVYNEQFF
TGTGCCAGCAGACCCTACTCGGGAGGGGTGTACAATGAGCAGTTCTTC
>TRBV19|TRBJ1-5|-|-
CASSASGLVNQPQHF
TGTGCCAGTAGTGCCTCGGGACTGGTCAATCAGCCCCAGCATTTT
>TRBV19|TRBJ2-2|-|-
CASGPVTGELFF
TGTGCCAGTGGACCGGTCACCGGGGAGCTGTTTTTT
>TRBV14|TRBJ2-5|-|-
CASSQDAGDLQETQYF
TGTGCCAGCAGCCAAGATGCAGGGGACCTCCAAGAGACCCAGTACTTC
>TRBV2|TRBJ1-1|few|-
CARGPLNTEAFF
TGTGCCAGAGGACCCCTGAACACTGAAGCTTTCTTT
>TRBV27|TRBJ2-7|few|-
CASSLPHGEQYF
TGTGCCAGCAGTTTACCCCACGGGGAGCAGTACTTC